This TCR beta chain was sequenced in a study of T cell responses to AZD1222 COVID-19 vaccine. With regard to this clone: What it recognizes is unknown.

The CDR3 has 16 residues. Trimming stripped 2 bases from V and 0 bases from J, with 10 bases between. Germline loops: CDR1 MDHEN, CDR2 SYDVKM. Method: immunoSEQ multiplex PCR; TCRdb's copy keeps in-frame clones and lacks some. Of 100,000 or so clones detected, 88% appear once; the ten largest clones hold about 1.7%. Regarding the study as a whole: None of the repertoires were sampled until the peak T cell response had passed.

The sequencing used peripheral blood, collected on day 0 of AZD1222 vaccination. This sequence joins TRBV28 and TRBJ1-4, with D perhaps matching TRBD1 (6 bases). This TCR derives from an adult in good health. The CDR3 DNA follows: TGTGCCAGCAGTTTACTCGGACAGACAACTAATGAAAAACTGTTTTTT. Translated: CASSLLGQTTNEKLFF.